Listed below are T cell receptor beta chains from one sample, sequenced in a study of regulatory T cells in long-lasting Graves disease. TCRdb ran MiXCR on the multiplex PCR reads and lists one entry per CDR3 protein. The data hold over 500,000 distinct CDR3 sequences, with about 16% observed a single time. The same data also contributed to another study, on T cells in Graves' hyperthyroidism and ophthalmopathy.

The specimen comprised peripheral blood mononuclear cells (PBMCs), sampled at new diagnosis, from a patient treated with antithyroid drugs. These receptor sequences come from a man aged 18 to 30 with Graves disease. Both conserved end residues are part of each CDR3. Fields, in order: D gene, V gene, J gene, CDR3 length, CDR3 protein. A D gene is named only where the DNA matches it firmly.

NA	TRBV6-1	TRBJ1-5	13	CASSESQVQPQHF
NA	TRBV7-2	TRBJ2-7	15	CASSFYRAGSYEQYF
TRBD1	TRBV28	TRBJ1-1	14	CASSQGTGAAEAFF
NA	TRBV5-1	TRBJ1-3	13	CASSGGAGNTIYF
NA	TRBV9	TRBJ2-6	16	CASSVGRLSGANVLTF
NA	TRBV19	TRBJ1-2	16	CASTTTMRAVVIGYTF
NA	TRBV5-5	TRBJ1-1	13	CASSLGPWAEAFF
TRBD2	TRBV6-1	TRBJ2-7	15	CASGGPGGSSYEQYF
TRBD2	TRBV9	TRBJ2-1	16	CASSVVGGSSYNEQFF
NA	TRBV5-1	TRBJ2-5	14	CASSLGMGQETQYF
TRBD2	TRBV20-1	TRBJ2-7	12	CSAGGGPLEQYF
NA	TRBV28	TRBJ1-1	10	CASTKTEAFF
NA	TRBV2	TRBJ2-2	12	CASAGNTGELFF
TRBD1	TRBV2	TRBJ2-7	14	CASRVTGGRNEQYF
NA	TRBV7-2	TRBJ2-7	14	CASSLITGTYEQYF
NA	TRBV12-3/TRBV12-4	TRBJ2-5	17	CASSLPRAPNIQETQYF
NA	TRBV12-3/TRBV12-4	TRBJ2-1	11	CVSSLANEQFF
NA	TRBV19	TRBJ2-1	16	CASSYTRASSSNEQFF
NA	TRBV30	TRBJ1-6	14	CAWSMGGTNSPLHF
NA	TRBV2	TRBJ2-2	19	CAIEPGLRGEGVNTGELFF
TRBD2	TRBV12-3/TRBV12-4	TRBJ2-7	15	CASSLLSGRVYEQYF
NA	TRBV7-9	TRBJ1-1	12	CASSRGGAEAFF
TRBD2	TRBV28	TRBJ2-7	18	CASSTLGLAGQPSYEQYF
NA	TRBV28	TRBJ1-5	14	CASSLRTYNQPQHF
NA	TRBV10-2	TRBJ2-3	16	CASSGASLGSTDTQYF
NA	TRBV4-2	TRBJ1-1	18	CASSQGSAGSGGNTEAFF